In its sample, the clone carrying this TCR beta chain was seen once. CDR3 length: 15 amino acids. In germline, CDR1 is WNHNN, CDR2 SYGVQD (reference sequence). J gave up 5 bases and V 0 bases, and 6 bases lay outside the gene matches. Authors' data handling: The assay estimated nucleated cells by amplifying reference gene primers. Using immunoSEQ multiplex PCR, the repertoire was profiled, and TCRdb retains in-frame clones only, with some absent. V, J and clone size derive from that table, while D and trimming were established from the DNA sequence. Among roughly 350,000 clones listed, 85% to 90% were seen once. This sample is part of a study of blood T cell repertoires in COVID-19. Study information: COVID-19 samples, acute and convalescent, were from the United States, Italy and Spain. T cells, B-cell-depleted T cells, or PBMCs supplied cDNA or gDNA.

Material for sequencing was peripheral blood. This TCR was recovered from a woman in her 70s with COVID-19, enrolled during active disease. The V and J genes are TRBV10-1 and TRBJ1-1; 7 bases are a match to TRBD1. CDR3 loop: CASSESRGGLTEAFF. CDR3 coding DNA: TGCGCCAGCAGTGAGTCGCGAGGGGGCCTTACTGAAGCTTTCTTT.